This TCR beta chain was found in a study of blood T cell repertoires in COVID-19. Here immunoSEQ multiplex PCR was the method, and the copy in TCRdb shows in-frame clones only, minus some. The sample yields 75,000 to 95,000 clones, about 74% seen once. CDR3 length: 15 amino acids. From germline, CDR1 is MNHEY and CDR2 SVGAGI. V lost 7 bases to trimming and J lost 3 bases; unmatched junction nucleotides: 10. The chain is built from TRBV6-5 and TRBJ2-7; 9 bases are shared with TRBD1. The sequenced sample consisted of peripheral blood. The source is a man aged 65-85 years with COVID-19, enrolled during active disease. The CDR3 bases are TGTGCCAGCACGTTTTTTGGACAGGGGAACTACGAGCAGTACTTC. Amino acids: CASTFFGQGNYEQYF.